This is a list of T cell receptor beta chains from one sample in a study of blood T cell repertoires in COVID-19. Libraries were prepared by immunoSEQ multiplex PCR; TCRdb keeps only in-frame clonotypes and omits some of them. The sample has about 80,000 clones, less than 85% seen once. The source material was peripheral blood. The receptor source for this set is a human donor in a cohort sampled during active COVID-19. Each CDR3 is given with its conserved first and last residue. The D gene is left open where the match is weak. A clone size is listed for some rows: how often the clone was seen (once, few, many), or a class if it is expanded.

size	D	V	J	CDR3	DNA
-	-	TRBV6-1	TRBJ2-3	CASSEVPRRGDTQYF	TGTGCCAGCAGTGAAGTCCCGCGTCGGGGAGATACGCAGTATTTT
-	TRBD2	TRBV6-5	TRBJ2-7	CASSYLAGANYEQYF	TGTGCCAGCAGTTACTTAGCGGGGGCTAACTACGAGCAGTACTTC
-	-	TRBV6-1	TRBJ1-2	CASSEGGSHGYTF	TGTGCCAGCAGTGAAGGGGGCAGCCATGGCTACACCTTC
-	-	TRBV24-1	TRBJ2-3	CATSESSPTGTQYF	TGTGCCACCAGTGAATCGAGCCCCACCGGTACGCAGTATTTT
once	TRBD1	TRBV23-1	TRBJ2-2	CASSQTKDREKTGELFF	TGCGCCAGCAGTCAAACTAAGGACAGGGAAAAAACCGGGGAGCTGTTTTTT
-	-	TRBV27	TRBJ1-4	CASGRGGGLVEKLFF	TGTGCCAGCGGGAGAGGCGGGGGATTGGTTGAAAAACTGTTTTTT
-	TRBD2	TRBV9	TRBJ2-3	CASSPLAGVSLSVDTQYF	TGTGCCAGCAGCCCCCTAGCGGGGGTTTCCCTGTCCGTAGATACGCAGTATTTT
-	-	TRBV2	TRBJ2-1	CASSRGGASSYNEQFF	TGTGCCAGCTCCCGGGGAGGCGCGAGCTCCTACAATGAGCAGTTCTTC
-	TRBD1	TRBV5-4	TRBJ2-5	CASTRTGLQETQYF	TGTGCCAGCACCCGGACAGGGCTCCAAGAGACCCAGTACTTC
-	TRBD2	TRBV28	TRBJ2-5	CASRNGLAGTKETQYF	TGTGCCAGCAGAAACGGACTAGCGGGGACTAAAGAGACCCAGTACTTC
-	-	TRBV29-1	TRBJ2-7	CSVFTQPGYEQYF	TGCAGCGTCTTCACTCAACCCGGCTACGAGCAGTACTTC
-	TRBD2	TRBV4-2	TRBJ2-1	CASSYGGASGHNEQFF	TGTGCCAGCAGCTACGGGGGGGCTAGCGGCCACAATGAGCAGTTCTTC
medium-sized	TRBD1	TRBV7-9	TRBJ2-7	CASSPGQALLEQYF	TGTGCCAGCAGCCCGGGACAGGCCTTACTCGAGCAGTACTTC
-	-	TRBV5-4	TRBJ2-7	CASSSGQDYYEQYF	TGTGCCAGCAGCTCAGGACAGGACTACTACGAGCAGTACTTC
-	TRBD2	TRBV28	TRBJ2-3	CASSSFTREGTDTQYF	TGTGCCAGCAGTTCATTTACAAGGGAGGGTACAGATACGCAGTATTTT
-	TRBD2	TRBV5-1	TRBJ2-3	CASSRGERGVWDTQYF	TGCGCCAGCAGCAGGGGAGAGCGGGGGGTTTGGGATACGCAGTATTTT
-	-	TRBV6-5	TRBJ2-2	CASSYGAGSTGELFF	TGTGCCAGCAGTTACGGGGCAGGTAGCACCGGGGAGCTGTTTTTT
once	-	TRBV27	TRBJ1-4	CASTSSGTKANEKLFF	TGTGCCAGCACCTCCTCGGGAACTAAGGCTAATGAAAAACTGTTTTTT
-	-	TRBV5-1	TRBJ2-7	CASSLFSGHSYEQYF	TGCGCCAGCAGCTTGTTCTCTGGACACTCCTACGAGCAGTACTTC
-	-	TRBV19	TRBJ2-5	CASPLRGTETQYF	TGTGCCAGTCCGCTGAGGGGGACAGAGACCCAGTACTTC
-	-	TRBV5-1	TRBJ1-2	CASSLEPQGQTYGYTF	TGCGCCAGCAGCTTGGAGCCCCAAGGACAGACCTATGGCTACACCTTC
-	TRBD1	TRBV7-6	TRBJ1-1	CASSRRTGYTEAFF	TGTGCCAGCAGCCGACGGACAGGGTACACTGAAGCTTTCTTT
-	TRBD1	TRBV5-1	TRBJ2-7	CASSSGTGTYEQYF	TGCGCCAGCAGCTCCGGGACAGGTACCTACGAGCAGTACTTC
-	TRBD2	TRBV28	TRBJ2-2	CASSVLAGKHTGELFF	TGTGCCAGCAGTGTACTAGCGGGGAAGCACACCGGGGAGCTGTTTTTT
-	-	TRBV30	TRBJ2-3	CAWSRGGREQDTQYF	TGTGCCTGGAGTAGAGGGGGTCGAGAGCAAGATACGCAGTATTTT
-	TRBD1	TRBV6-5	TRBJ1-2	CASSLDRGNYGYTF	TGTGCCAGCAGTCTCGACAGGGGGAACTATGGCTACACCTTC
few	-	TRBV15	TRBJ1-2	CATSARVHYGYTF	TGTGCCACCAGCGCGAGGGTTCACTATGGCTACACCTTC
-	TRBD2	TRBV4-1	TRBJ2-1	CASSQVLAGGHEQFF	TGCGCCAGCAGCCAAGTTTTAGCGGGGGGGCATGAGCAGTTCTTC
-	TRBD1	TRBV6-2/TRBV6-3	TRBJ1-1	CASSYSGTGATEAFF	TGTGCCAGCAGTTACTCGGGAACAGGGGCCACTGAAGCTTTCTTT
-	TRBD1	TRBV5-1	TRBJ2-2	CASRSGTVNTGELFF	TGCGCCAGCAGATCCGGGACAGTGAACACCGGGGAGCTGTTTTTT
-	TRBD2	TRBV5-1	TRBJ2-1	CASSPEGLANEQFF	TGCGCCAGCAGCCCCGAGGGACTAGCCAATGAGCAGTTCTTC
-	-	TRBV18	TRBJ1-4	CASSTDRGDEKLFF	TGTGCCAGCTCCACAGACCGCGGGGATGAAAAACTGTTTTTT
-	TRBD2	TRBV5-1	TRBJ2-3	CASRKLAGGRYSQYF	TGCGCCAGCCGGAAACTAGCGGGGGGGCGTTATTCGCAGTATTTT
-	TRBD2	TRBV4-1	TRBJ2-1	CASSQGSSGGPGSYNEQFF	TGCGCCAGCAGCCAAGGTTCTAGCGGGGGGCCGGGGTCCTACAATGAGCAGTTCTTC
-	-	TRBV3-1/TRBV3-2	TRBJ1-5	CASSQDDIQGHQPQHF	TGTGCCAGCAGCCAAGACGATATCCAGGGTCATCAGCCCCAGCATTTT
-	-	TRBV5-1	TRBJ1-4	CASSLAEAANEKLFF	TGCGCCAGCAGCTTGGCCGAGGCTGCTAATGAAAAACTGTTTTTT
-	-	TRBV27	TRBJ1-3	CASSFGLPGNTIYF	TGTGCCAGCAGTTTTGGACTCCCTGGAAACACCATATATTTT
-	TRBD1	TRBV3-1/TRBV3-2	TRBJ1-2	CASSGWTGNYGYTF	TGTGCCAGCAGCGGGTGGACAGGTAACTATGGCTACACCTTC
-	-	TRBV29-1	TRBJ2-1	CSVAHNEQFF	TGCAGCGTTGCTCACAATGAGCAGTTCTTC
-	TRBD1	TRBV27	TRBJ1-2	CASSRQGTYGYTF	TGTGCCAGCAGTAGACAGGGAACCTATGGCTACACCTTC
-	TRBD1	TRBV28	TRBJ1-1	CASSFPRRGELGKAGTEAFF	TGTGCCAGCAGTTTTCCTCGCAGGGGGGAGCTTGGTAAAGCGGGCACTGAAGCTTTCTTT
-	TRBD2	TRBV10-2	TRBJ2-3	CASSESFLAGRADTQYF	TGCGCCAGCAGTGAGTCCTTTTTAGCGGGGAGAGCAGATACGCAGTATTTT
-	TRBD2	TRBV7-9	TRBJ2-1	CASSFLTGGALGNEQFF	TGTGCCAGCAGCTTTCTAACCGGGGGGGCCTTGGGGAATGAGCAGTTCTTC
few	-	TRBV7-9	TRBJ1-4	CASSSSGKLFF	TGTGCCAGCAGCTCCTCGGGGAAACTGTTTTTT
-	-	TRBV24-1	TRBJ2-1	CATSDSRGAYNEQFF	TGTGCCACCAGTGATTCTCGGGGGGCTTACAATGAGCAGTTCTTC
-	TRBD1	TRBV10-3	TRBJ1-4	CAISDAGQMEKLFF	TGTGCCATCAGTGACGCGGGACAGATGGAAAAACTGTTTTTT
once	TRBD2	TRBV5-4	TRBJ2-1	CASSTSSGSYNEQFF	TGTGCCAGCAGCACTAGTAGCGGGTCCTACAATGAGCAGTTCTTC
-	-	TRBV10-2	TRBJ1-5	CATAVGKYSNQPQHF	TGCGCCACTGCGGTTGGCAAATATAGCAATCAGCCCCAGCATTTT
-	TRBD2	TRBV3-1/TRBV3-2	TRBJ2-3	CASSPPRGIYTDTQYF	TGTGCCAGCAGCCCGCCGCGGGGGATCTACACAGATACGCAGTATTTT
few	TRBD2	TRBV4-1	TRBJ2-1	CASSQDTSGGFREQFF	TGCGCCAGCAGCCAAGATACTAGCGGGGGGTTTCGTGAGCAGTTCTTC
-	TRBD1	TRBV7-2	TRBJ1-1	CASSRNRGMNTEAFF	TGTGCCAGCAGCAGGAACAGGGGAATGAACACTGAAGCTTTCTTT
-	-	TRBV11-2	TRBJ2-3	CASSLYQGNTDTQYF	TGTGCCAGCAGCTTGTACCAGGGCAACACAGATACGCAGTATTTT
-	-	TRBV7-3	TRBJ1-2	CASSADTVISSLHGYTF	TGTGCCAGCAGCGCCGATACCGTAATCTCAAGTCTACATGGCTACACCTTC
-	TRBD2	TRBV9	TRBJ2-3	CASSALAGGPGNTQYF	TGTGCCAGCAGCGCCCTAGCGGGGGGGCCTGGAAATACGCAGTATTTT
once	TRBD2	TRBV5-1	TRBJ2-7	CASSTGLAGGEQYF	TGCGCCAGCAGCACGGGACTAGCCGGAGGCGAGCAGTACTTC
medium-sized	-	TRBV3-1/TRBV3-2	TRBJ1-3	CASSQDLSPNTIYF	TGTGCCAGCAGCCAAGATCTATCCCCGAACACCATATATTTT
-	TRBD2	TRBV10-3	TRBJ2-3	CAISEVLGLADSTDTQYF	TGTGCCATCAGTGAGGTGCTTGGACTAGCGGATAGCACAGATACGCAGTATTTT
few	-	TRBV6-5	TRBJ2-4	CASSYSSGKNIQYF	TGTGCCAGCAGTTATTCGTCCGGCAAAAACATTCAGTACTTC
-	TRBD2	TRBV6-1	TRBJ2-3	CASSEASGGPADTQYF	TGTGCCAGCAGTGAAGCAAGCGGGGGCCCCGCAGATACGCAGTATTTT
-	-	TRBV5-1	TRBJ1-3	CASSDETQGAGNTIYF	TGCGCCAGCAGCGACGAGACACAGGGAGCTGGAAACACCATATATTTT